Listed below are T cell receptor beta chains from one sample, sequenced in a study. TCRdb itself ran the RT-PCR reads through MiXCR, one entry per CDR3 protein. The sample records about 700,000 distinct CDR3 sequences, around 14% being singletons. The sample comprised memory CD4+ T cells from blood. All receptors come from a female donor in good health, serving as a healthy control. Each CDR3 is given with its conserved first and last residue. The D gene is left open where the match is weak. Size tells how often a clone was seen (once, few, many) or the class of an expanded clone, and some rows leave it out.

J gene	CDR3 length	V gene	D gene	clone size	CDR3 DNA	CDR3 protein
TRBJ2-1	16	TRBV28	TRBD2	few	TGTGCCAGCAGTTCACAGGGACTAGCCCCCTTGGGTGAGCAGTTCTTC	CASSSQGLAPLGEQFF
TRBJ1-2	14	TRBV28	.	.	TGTGCCAGCAGACCTGGGAGCCCGAACTATGGCTACACCTTC	CASRPGSPNYGYTF
TRBJ2-5	17	TRBV28	.	few	TGTGCCAGCAGTTTTATGGGGTTAGCGGTAGACCGGGAGACCCAGTACTTC	CASSFMGLAVDRETQYF
TRBJ2-7	13	TRBV29-1	TRBD1	.	TGCAGCGTAGGGTGGGGACAGGAGGCCGAGCAGTACTTC	CSVGWGQEAEQYF
TRBJ1-5	14	TRBV20-1	.	many	TGCAGTGCTAGCGGGGGGGGGAACAATCAGCCCCAGCATTTT	CSASGGGNNQPQHF
TRBJ1-1	13	TRBV18	.	few	TGTGCCAGCTCACCGAAAATGGGTACTGAAGCTTTCTTT	CASSPKMGTEAFF
TRBJ1-1	16	TRBV4-1	.	few	TGCGCCAGCAGCCAAGAAGGGGGTCGGTTGAACACTGAAGCTTTCTTT	CASSQEGGRLNTEAFF
TRBJ2-7	14	TRBV5-5	.	many	TGTGCCAGCAGCTTGGAGGTCACCTACTACGAGCAGTACTTC	CASSLEVTYYEQYF
TRBJ1-2	16	TRBV2	.	.	TGTGCCAGCAGTGAAGATGACAGCCAATACTCCTATGGCTACACCTTC	CASSEDDSQYSYGYTF
TRBJ1-6	17	TRBV11-2	.	.	TGTGCCAGCAGAAAAGTAGCCCCTAAAAACGGGAATTCACCCCTCCACTTT	CASRKVAPKNGNSPLHF
TRBJ2-1	14	TRBV20-1	.	.	TGCAGTGCTAGAGACCGCGGTGGGGCACTTGAGCAGTTCTTC	CSARDRGGALEQFF
TRBJ2-7	15	TRBV7-2	TRBD2	.	TGTGCCAGCGGCATAGCGGGAAGGAGCTCCTACGAGCAGTACTTC	CASGIAGRSSYEQYF
TRBJ2-1	15	TRBV12-3/TRBV12-4	TRBD1	few	TGTGCCAGCAGCCCCGGACAGGGGGCTAGGAATGAGCAGTTCTTC	CASSPGQGARNEQFF
TRBJ1-2	13	TRBV27	.	.	TGTGCCAGCGGCGTAACCTACTACTATGGCTACACCTTC	CASGVTYYYGYTF
TRBJ2-5	16	TRBV10-3	.	many	TGTGCCATCAGTCCAGCCGGGCAGGGACACCAAGAGACCCAGTACTTC	CAISPAGQGHQETQYF
TRBJ1-4	14	TRBV5-1	.	.	TGCGCCAGCAGCTTGGAGGGACACGACGAAAAACTGTTTTTT	CASSLEGHDEKLFF
TRBJ1-2	13	TRBV6-2/TRBV6-3	.	.	TGTGCCAGCAGTTACGTAAGCATCTATGGCTACACCTTC	CASSYVSIYGYTF
TRBJ1-2	16	TRBV29-1	TRBD1	many	TGCAGCGTTGAAGAATCCATGGGCAGGGGGCACTATGGCTACACCTTC	CSVEESMGRGHYGYTF
TRBJ1-5	14	TRBV3-1	.	.	TGTGCCAGCAGCCAATCTGCGGGCAATCAGCCCCAGCATTTT	CASSQSAGNQPQHF
TRBJ2-3	16	TRBV5-3	.	.	TGTGCCAGAAGTTTGCTATTCTCGGAGGGGGCAGATACGCAGTATTTT	CARSLLFSEGADTQYF
TRBJ1-1	14	TRBV20-1	.	many	TGCAGTGCTAGAGATCGACGGACGAACACTGAAGCTTTCTTT	CSARDRRTNTEAFF
TRBJ2-7	13	TRBV6-6	.	few	TGTGCCAGCAGTTATCCCACCTCCTACGAGCAGTACTTC	CASSYPTSYEQYF
TRBJ1-2	12	TRBV30	.	.	TGTGCCTGGACCGCTCGTTCGGGGGCGTACACCTTC	CAWTARSGAYTF
TRBJ2-5	14	TRBV5-1	TRBD1	few	TGCGCCAGCAGTCCGCAGGGGGCTTGGGAGACCCAGTACTTC	CASSPQGAWETQYF
TRBJ2-7	16	TRBV11-1	TRBD2	.	TGTGCCAGCAGCTCCCTGGGAGGGCCAAGCTCCTACGAGCAGTACTTC	CASSSLGGPSSYEQYF
TRBJ1-2	15	TRBV4-1	.	few	TGCGCCAGCAGCCAAGACGGCTTGGGAAACTATGGCTACACCTTC	CASSQDGLGNYGYTF
TRBJ1-5	13	TRBV7-8	.	.	TGTGCCAGCAGCTTAGGAACCTATCAGCCCCAGCATTTT	CASSLGTYQPQHF
TRBJ1-2	13	TRBV12-3/TRBV12-4	.	many	TGTGCCAGCAGTTTACAAATTGGCTATGGCTACACCTTC	CASSLQIGYGYTF
TRBJ2-6	15	TRBV7-2	.	.	TGTGCCAGCAGCTTTGACTGGGCTGGGGCCAACGTCCTGACTTTC	CASSFDWAGANVLTF
TRBJ2-7	14	TRBV7-2	TRBD1	few	TGTGCCAGCAGCCGACCGGACAGGGCCCACGAGCAGTACTTC	CASSRPDRAHEQYF
TRBJ2-7	15	TRBV4-2	.	many	TGTGCCAGCAGCCCTCCGGGGACCAAATCCTACGAGCAGTACTTC	CASSPPGTKSYEQYF
TRBJ2-7	12	TRBV12-3/TRBV12-4	.	few	TGTGCCAGCAGTTTCTACCCCGGCGAGCAGTACTTC	CASSFYPGEQYF
TRBJ1-5	16	TRBV7-6	.	few	TGTGCCAGCAGCTTAGCATCCAGGGAAGGCAATCAGCCCCAGCATTTT	CASSLASREGNQPQHF
TRBJ2-3	18	TRBV11-1	TRBD2	.	TGTGCCAGCAGCTTGGAATTATGGTCTAGCGGGAGCACAGATACGCAGTATTTT	CASSLELWSSGSTDTQYF
TRBJ2-3	15	TRBV5-6	.	few	TGTGCCAGCAGCCCTAGGTTGTCGTTGGCAGATACGCAGTATTTT	CASSPRLSLADTQYF
TRBJ1-6	19	TRBV6-1	TRBD1	few	TGTGCCAGCAGTGGCGGGACAGGGGGGAACCGGGGCTATAATTCACCCCTCCACTTT	CASSGGTGGNRGYNSPLHF
TRBJ1-5	15	TRBV5-1	.	few	TGCGCCAGCAGCTTGTCGGGGAATGAGAATCAGCCCCAGCATTTT	CASSLSGNENQPQHF
TRBJ1-5	14	TRBV3-1	TRBD1	.	TGTGCCAGCAGCCAAGATACAGGGGCCAGGGGCCAGCATTTT	CASSQDTGARGQHF
TRBJ1-5	16	TRBV20-1	TRBD1	.	TGCAGTGCCAGAATACAGGGGCTGAGGAGCAATCAGCCCCAGCATTTT	CSARIQGLRSNQPQHF
TRBJ1-5	18	TRBV6-2/TRBV6-3	.	.	TGTGCCAGCAGTTGGGTCGTCCGAGGGCGCGGAAGAAATCAGCCCCAGCATTTT	CASSWVVRGRGRNQPQHF
TRBJ2-3	16	TRBV4-3	TRBD1	.	TGCGCCAGCAGCCAAGAGTGGACAGGGAGAACAGATACGCAGTATTTT	CASSQEWTGRTDTQYF
TRBJ2-1	14	TRBV18	.	few	TGTGCCAGCTCACCCTCGGACGGGAACAATGAGCAGTTCTTC	CASSPSDGNNEQFF
TRBJ2-1	17	TRBV24-1	TRBD2	few	TGTGCCACCAGTGATCCTAGCGGGGGCAGCTCCTACAATGAGCAGTTCTTC	CATSDPSGGSSYNEQFF
TRBJ2-1	18	TRBV5-1	TRBD2	many	TGCGCCAGCAGCTGGGGGGCTAGCGGGAGTGTCTCATACAATGAGCAGTTCTTC	CASSWGASGSVSYNEQFF
TRBJ2-5	17	TRBV20-1	TRBD1	.	TGCAGTGCTAGATCCCGGGACAGGGGGCCGTTCCAAGAGACCCAGTACTTC	CSARSRDRGPFQETQYF
TRBJ2-7	16	TRBV4-1	TRBD2	few	TGCGCCAGCAGCCAAGGGCTAGCGGGGAGCTCCTACGAGCAGTACTTC	CASSQGLAGSSYEQYF
TRBJ1-5	13	TRBV20-1	.	.	TGCAGTGCCGCAAGACAGATCCATCAGCCCCAGCATTTT	CSAARQIHQPQHF
TRBJ1-2	14	TRBV6-5	.	few	TGTGCCAGCAGTGTGAGACAGGCTAACTATGGCTACACCTTC	CASSVRQANYGYTF